The 27 T cell receptor beta chains below were found in one sample sequenced in a study of CD8 T cells in ankylosing spondylitis. TCRdb re-analysed the 5' RACE reads in MiXCR, keeping a single row per CDR3 protein. The sample yields around 39,000 distinct CDR3 sequences, approximately 11% seen once. Sequencing input: synovial fluid, either unsorted or a sorted T cell fraction (not recorded which). The receptors originated from a male donor with ankylosing spondylitis.

There are many counts of this clonotype. The chain recombines TRBV29-1 with TRBJ2-3; 10 nucleotides agree with TRBD2. Germline V lookup: CDR1 SQVTM, CDR2 ANQGSEA. V was pared by 5 bases and J by 3 bases, with 2 bases of the junction left unmatched. CDR3 size: 13 residues. This CDR3 is CSVSGRATDTQYF. CDR3 in DNA: TGCAGCGTTAGCGGGAGGGCAACAGATACGCAGTATTTT.

This clonotype has ten or more counts. This chain connects TRBV7-3 to TRBJ2-1; the match to TRBD2 covers 8 bases. The CDR3 extends over 15 amino acids. From germline, CDR1 is SGHTA and CDR2 FQGTGA. With 5 bases clipped from V and 2 bases from J, the junction kept 5 bases outside the gene matches. As DNA, the CDR3 is TGTGCCAGCAGCCCGGGGGGACTAGCCTACAATGAGCAGTTCTTC. Translation: CASSPGGLAYNEQFF.

V usage is TRBV28 and J usage is TRBJ2-2; a possible D gene is TRBD1 (6 bases). Germline V gene data show CDR1 as MDHEN and CDR2 as SYDVKM. Trimming removed 3 bases from V and 0 bases from J, with 8 bases in between. This CDR3 is 15 amino acids long. The CDR3 spells CASSFWTANTGELFF. Written as DNA, the CDR3 is TGTGCCAGCAGTTTTTGGACAGCGAACACCGGGGAGCTGTTTTTT.

The sample holds many counts of this clonotype. This chain joins TRBV20-1 and TRBJ2-7, with TRBD1 matching over 9 bases. J was trimmed by 1 base and V by 3 bases; bases with no gene match: 10. The CDR3 is made up of 16 amino acids. Germline V CDR1 and CDR2: DFQATT, SNEGSKA (reference sequence). The CDR3 loop reads CSARAVGQGLSYEQYF. CDR3 DNA sequence: TGCAGTGCTAGGGCTGTGGGACAGGGCCTTTCCTACGAGCAGTACTTC.

This sequence joins TRBV27 and TRBJ1-2, with 9 bases fitting TRBD1. V gave up 7 bases and J gave up 1 base; unmatched junction bases: 13. Germline values: CDR1 MNHEY, CDR2 SMNVEV (reference sequence). The CDR3 totals 17 residues. The CDR3 sequence: CASTRTGASQYNYGYTF. The CDR3 DNA follows: TGTGCCAGCACTAGGACAGGGGCGTCTCAGTATAACTATGGCTACACCTTC.

This clonotype is classed as medium-sized. Here the CDR3 DNA reads TGTGCCAGCAGCTCGATGACAGTACTCTATGGCTACACCTTC. It codes for CASSSMTVLYGYTF. The V and J genes are TRBV7-9 and TRBJ1-2; D is perhaps TRBD1 (5 bases). Germline V gives CDR1 SEHNR, CDR2 FQNEAQ (reference sequence). V gave up 4 bases and J gave up 4 bases, with 13 bases separating them. This CDR3 contains 14 residues. The full variable domain, with the rest looked up from reference TRBV7-9 and TRBJ1-2, is DTGVSQNPRHKITKRGQNVTFRCDPISEHNRLYWYRQTLGQGPEFLTYFQNEAQLEKSRLLSDRFSAERPKGSFSTLEIQRTEQGDSAMYLCASSSMTVLYGYTFGSGTRLTVV.

This clonotype came up a few times. The chain uses TRBV5-1 and TRBJ2-2, with D perhaps matching TRBD2 (6 bases). The CDR3 spans 16 residues. Trimming shortened V by 3 bases and J by 0 bases, and 12 bases separated the two germline ends. Germline lookup yields CDR1 SGHRS and CDR2 YFSETQ. The CDR3 DNA is TGCGCCAGCAGCTCGGGACTTTTCGCGAACACCGGGGAGCTGTTTTTT. Translating gives CASSSGLFANTGELFF.

This clonotype has only a few counts. The chain couples TRBV18 to TRBJ2-7; a possible D gene is TRBD2 (6 bases). The CDR3 spans 14 residues. The germline gives CDR1 KGHSH, CDR2 LQKENI. V lost 3 bases and J lost 6, with 15 bases in between. In nucleotides, the CDR3 is TGTGCCAGCTCACCTTGGGGGTCGCGGGGCGAGCAGTACTTC. This sequence encodes CASSPWGSRGEQYF. Looking up the rest from reference TRBV18 and TRBJ2-7 gives the full variable domain: NAGVMQNPRHLVRRRGQEARLRCSPMKGHSHVYWYRQLPEEGLKFMVYLQKENIIDESGMPKERFSAEFPKEGPSILRIQQVVRGDSAAYFCASSPWGSRGEQYFGPGTRLTVT.

This clonotype has ten or more counts. The junction departs from germline at one end; a sequencing error may be responsible. The rearrangement joins TRBV4-3 to TRBJ2-7, with a weak D call TRBD2 (5 bases). Germline V gene data show CDR1 as LGHNA and CDR2 as YSLEER. The CDR3 length is 15 residues. CDR3: CASSQDRRPSHEQYF. The CDR3 DNA reads as TGCGCCAGCAGCCAAGACCGGAGGCCCTCCCACGAGCAGTACTTC.

This clonotype was detected a few times. The chain links TRBV19 to TRBJ1-2; tentatively, D is TRBD1 (6 bases). Germline V CDR1 and CDR2: LNHDA, SQIVND (reference sequence). The CDR3 contains 12 residues. V shed 7 bases and J shed 5 bases, with 11 bases lying between them. The DNA for the CDR3 is TGTGCCAGTACCGAGGGGGGGTATGGCTACACCTTC. Its protein is CASTEGGYGYTF.

This clonotype was picked up many times. V usage is TRBV10-3 and J usage is TRBJ1-2, with no clear D. Trimming pared 3 bases from V and 0 bases from J, leaving 8 bases between. Germline V gene lookup returns CDR1 ENHRY and CDR2 SYGVKD. This CDR3 comprises 14 residues. The DNA for the CDR3 is TGTGCCATCAGTGAACGGGGTCCTAACTATGGCTACACCTTC. Amino acids: CAISERGPNYGYTF.

The chain couples TRBV7-9 to TRBJ2-7; D remains unclear. The CDR3 is 11 residues long. Germline CDR1 reads SEHNR; CDR2 reads FQNEAQ (reference sequence). Trimming stripped 7 bases from V and 6 bases from J, with 10 bases between. The CDR3 bases are TGTGCCAGCACGAAGTTTGGCGAGCAGTACTTC. This codes for CASTKFGEQYF. The entire variable domain, with the rest obtained from reference TRBV7-9 and TRBJ2-7, is as follows: DTGVSQNPRHKITKRGQNVTFRCDPISEHNRLYWYRQTLGQGPEFLTYFQNEAQLEKSRLLSDRFSAERPKGSFSTLEIQRTEQGDSAMYLCASTKFGEQYFGPGTRLTVT.

V is TRBV4-1 and J is TRBJ2-5; no clear D. The CDR3 length is 15 residues. Germline V gives CDR1 MGHRA, CDR2 YSYEKL. Trimming left V 2 bases short and J 4 bases short, with 14 bases between. Here the CDR3 DNA reads TGCGCCAGCAGCCAACGGACGCAGTATGGAGAGACCCAGTACTTC. It specifies CASSQRTQYGETQYF.

The sample holds many counts of this clonotype. J is TRBJ1-6 and V is TRBV11-1; no clear D. V was pared by 5 bases and J by 7 bases, with 9 bases between. Germline lookup yields CDR1 SGHAT and CDR2 FQDESV (reference sequence). This CDR3 has 13 amino acids. The CDR3 coding sequence is TGTGCCAGCAGCCAAGAACTAAATTCACCCCTCCACTTT. It codes for CASSQELNSPLHF.

The chain joins TRBV5-4 to TRBJ2-1; the D gene could be TRBD1 or TRBD2 (5 bases each). The CDR3 is 15 amino acids. Germline V gene sequence: CDR1 SGHNT, CDR2 YYREEE (reference sequence). Trimming left V 2 bases short and J 7 bases short, with 16 bases between. The CDR3, as DNA: TGTGCCAGCAGCTTCACGCTGGGGCGCGGGAATGAGCAGTTCTTC. It translates to CASSFTLGRGNEQFF.

To note about this clonotype: One end of the junction varies from germline; a read error may be responsible. The chain recombines TRBV12-3 or TRBV12-4 with TRBJ2-3, with TRBD1 identical over 7 bases. The CDR3 is 18 residues long. CDR3 amino acids: CARSWGTESPHYTDTQYF. The CDR3 nucleotides are TGTGCCCGCAGTTGGGGGACAGAGTCACCTCACTACACAGATACGCAGTATTTT.

The genes are TRBV7-2 and TRBJ1-1, with D uncertain. Trimming took off 2 bases at V and 3 bases at J, with 10 bases between the two ends. The CDR3 totals 14 residues. Germline CDR1 and CDR2: SGHTA and FQGNSA. DNA of the CDR3: TGTGCCAGCAGCTTAAAGGCGCGGGACACTGAAGCTTTCTTT. It translates to CASSLKARDTEAFF.

The sample holds a few counts of this clonotype. J is TRBJ1-3 and V is TRBV18; D possibly corresponds to TRBD1 (6 bases). Germline V gene sequence: CDR1 KGHSH, CDR2 LQKENI. Trimming left V 2 bases short and J 6 bases short, with 11 bases between. This CDR3 spans 14 amino acids. CDR3 bases: TGTGCCAGCTCACCAGAGGAGGGGGAAAACACCATATATTTT. This encodes CASSPEEGENTIYF.

This clonotype has at least ten counts. The chain has TRBV6-1 and TRBJ2-3; 7 nucleotides match TRBD1. Looked up from germline, CDR1 is MNHNS and CDR2 is SASEGT. V lost 10 bases, J lost 1 base, and 8 bases stayed unmatched. The CDR3 sequence is 14 residues long. Here the CDR3 reads CAILGDSRTDTQYF. The CDR3 bases are TGTGCCATCCTTGGGGACAGCCGCACAGATACGCAGTATTTT.

This clonotype occurred a few times. The chain is built from TRBV4-2 and TRBJ2-7, with 12 bases identical to TRBD2. The V gene's germline CDR1 is LGHNA and CDR2 YNFKEQ. The length of the CDR3 is 17 residues. Trimming removed 2 bases from V and 0 bases from J; junction bases left unmatched: 5. In DNA form, the CDR3 reads TGTGCCAGCAGCCAACAATCTAGCGGGAGGGCCTCCTACGAGCAGTACTTC. Amino acids: CASSQQSSGRASYEQYF.

This rearrangement joins TRBV11-2 to TRBJ2-1; either TRBD1 or TRBD2 may fit D (6 bases each). The CDR3 totals 15 residues. Trimming shortened V by 4 bases and J by 3 bases, and 13 bases separated the two germline ends. Germline V gene sequence: CDR1 SGHAT, CDR2 FQNNGV. CDR3 sequence (DNA): TGTGCCAGCAGCTCCCTACAGGGACTCTACAATGAGCAGTTCTTC. Protein sequence: CASSSLQGLYNEQFF.

This chain joins TRBV10-2 and TRBJ2-7; no reliable D call. Germline lookup yields CDR1 WSHSY and CDR2 SAAADI. V gave up 10 bases and J gave up 0 bases, with 16 bases separating them. This CDR3 is 14 amino acids long. The CDR3 nucleotides read TGCGCCACTTTCCCCAGGTTTAGCTCCTACGAGCAGTACTTC. It specifies CATFPRFSSYEQYF.

This clonotype is judged medium-sized. The rearrangement joins TRBV20-1 to TRBJ2-7, with D hard to call. The CDR3 is made up of 14 amino acids. With 3 bases removed from V and 7 bases from J, the gap between germline ends came to 19 bases. Germline assignment: CDR1 DFQATT and CDR2 SNEGSKA (reference sequence). The DNA of the CDR3 is TGCAGTGCTAGTCCTACCGACACGCCGTGGGAGCAGTACTTC. This gives the protein CSASPTDTPWEQYF.

The sample holds many counts of this clonotype. The chain uses TRBV15 and TRBJ1-2; tentatively, D is TRBD1 (6 bases). V was pared by 5 bases and J by 2 bases, with 9 bases between. Germline V lookup: CDR1 LNHNV, CDR2 YYDKDF (reference sequence). The CDR3 extends over 13 amino acids. CDR3 protein: CATSDGQNYGYTF. In nucleotides, the CDR3 is TGTGCCACCAGCGACGGACAGAACTATGGCTACACCTTC. Variable domain in full (rest from reference TRBV15 and TRBJ1-2): DAMVIQNPRYQVTQFGKPVTLSCSQTLNHNVMYWYQQKSSQAPKLLFHYYDKDFNNEADTPDNFQSRRPNTSFCFLDIRSPGLGDTAMYLCATSDGQNYGYTFGSGTRLTVV.

This chain connects TRBV10-3 to TRBJ1-4; maybe TRBD1 (5 bases). Germline V CDR1 and CDR2: ENHRY, SYGVKD. Trimming cost V 4 bases and J 1 base, with 10 bases left between them. CDR3 length: 15 amino acids. The CDR3 reads CAISAMGGTNEKLFF. The CDR3, as DNA: TGTGCCATCAGTGCTATGGGGGGAACTAATGAAAAACTGTTTTTT.

V usage is TRBV9 and J usage is TRBJ2-3; D is possibly TRBD2 (6 bases). Per the germline V gene, CDR1 is SGDLS and CDR2 is YYNGEE. V lost 0 bases and J 3 bases, leaving 11 bases between the germline ends. This CDR3 spans 15 amino acids. The CDR3 sequence is CASSVVAGLTDTQYF. The CDR3 DNA reads as TGTGCCAGCAGCGTAGTCGCGGGACTTACAGATACGCAGTATTTT.

Ten or more counts support this clonotype. V usage is TRBV20-1 and J usage is TRBJ2-3; D might be TRBD1 (5 bases). Germline V CDR1 and CDR2: DFQATT, SNEGSKA (reference sequence). With 5 bases removed from V and 1 base from J, the gap between germline ends came to 10 bases. This CDR3 contains 13 residues. CDR3 DNA: TGCAGTGCTTACAGGTTGGGCACAGATACGCAGTATTTT. Its protein product is CSAYRLGTDTQYF.